This note documents a single T cell receptor beta chain sequence. What it binds is unknown. This entry is derived from a study of cytomegalovirus exposure and HLA in healthy donors. Overall study results and limits: In a later analysis, HLA-C alleles had the fewest associated TCRs, DRB1 alleles the most. Reportedly, a later analysis found an Asian-associated ancestry cluster had fewer N-insertions than the roughly 700-donor mean.

The PCR used 60 Vbeta and 13 Jbeta primers. The table came from immunoSEQ multiplex PCR; TCRdb's copy has only in-frame clones and leaves some out. The data show about 100,000 clones, roughly 78% seen once. The sequencing sample was made of PBMCs. The TCR originated in a young man in good health and CMV-seronegative.

The CDR3 here is CASSVGGSNQPQHF. The DNA for the CDR3 is TGTGCCAGCAGTGTGGGGGGTTCCAATCAGCCCCAGCATTTT. This sequence joins TRBV2 and TRBJ1-5, with a tentative D call TRBD1 (5 bases). Germline CDR1 and CDR2: SNHLY and FYNNEI. This CDR3 region has 14 residues. Deletions cut 4 bases from V and 3 bases from J, with 10 bases between.